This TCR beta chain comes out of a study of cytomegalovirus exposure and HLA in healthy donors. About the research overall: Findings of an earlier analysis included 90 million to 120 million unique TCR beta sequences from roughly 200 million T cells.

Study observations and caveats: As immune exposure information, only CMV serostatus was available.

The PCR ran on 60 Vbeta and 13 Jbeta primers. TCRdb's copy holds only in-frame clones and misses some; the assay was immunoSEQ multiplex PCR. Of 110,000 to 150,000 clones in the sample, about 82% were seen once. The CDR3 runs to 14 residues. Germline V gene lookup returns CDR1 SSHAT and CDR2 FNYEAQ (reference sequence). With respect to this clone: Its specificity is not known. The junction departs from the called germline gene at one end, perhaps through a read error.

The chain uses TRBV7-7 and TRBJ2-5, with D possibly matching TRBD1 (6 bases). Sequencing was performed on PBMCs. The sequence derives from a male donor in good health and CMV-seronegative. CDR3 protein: CASSFAGDQETQYF. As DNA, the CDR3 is TGTGCTAGCAGCTTTGCAGGGGACCAAGAGACCCAGTACTTC.